This TCR beta chain is from a study of T-cell memory formation after mild COVID-19. TCRdb recomputed calls from the 5' RACE reads with MiXCR, one row per CDR3 protein. The table shows 340,000 or so distinct CDR3 sequences, with 10% to 15% occurring only once. This clonotype was detected a few times. The antigen is unknown. Study results and limitations: CD4+ clones that contracted lay mainly in CM and EM; CD8+ ones lay in EMRA. A balance of CD4 and CD8 characterized clones contracting day 15 to 85, whereas later expanders leaned CD4+. Clonal second-wave expansions that peaked on day 37 had unconfirmed SARS-CoV-2 specificity.

V shed 3 bases and J 9 bases; nucleotides not matched to a gene: 5. Looked up from germline, CDR1 is DFQATT and CDR2 is SNEGSKA (reference sequence). The CDR3 is made up of 12 amino acids. This receptor was identified in a young man who had mild COVID-19 (a few samples of this study predate the infection). Cell type and time point are not known. Specimen: PBMCs or a T cell subset sorted from them (not recorded which). The chain is built from TRBV20-1 and TRBJ2-1; 7 nucleotides align to TRBD2. Here the CDR3 reads CSASRGRGEQFF. The DNA of the CDR3 is TGCAGTGCTAGTCGGGGGAGGGGTGAGCAGTTCTTC.